The present entry profiles one T cell receptor (beta chain) with its context. CDR3 length equals 13 residues. Germline CDR1 and CDR2: SEHNR and FQNEAQ (reference sequence). Trimming stripped 9 bases from V and 0 bases from J, with 8 bases between. Authors' processing steps: Amplification of reference gene primers was used by the study to estimate nucleated cell counts. Sequenced by immunoSEQ multiplex PCR; TCRdb stores in-frame clones only, minus some. From that table come the V and J calls and clone size; the DNA was used to work out D and trimming. The sample contains approximately 500,000 clones, 89% of which appear only once. The data stem from a study of blood T cell repertoires in COVID-19.

The sequenced material came from peripheral blood. The V and J genes are TRBV7-9 and TRBJ2-2; perhaps TRBD1 as D (5 bases). This TCR was recovered from a man between 18 and 29 years old with COVID-19, enrolled during active disease. As DNA, the CDR3 is TGTGCCAGGGGGCACGCGAACACCGGGGAGCTGTTTTTT. Translated: CARGHANTGELFF.